One T cell receptor (beta chain) is described in this entry. The target antigen is unknown. The sample comes from a study of cytomegalovirus exposure and HLA in healthy donors. Study-wide results and caveats: Reportedly, a later analysis found an Asian-associated ancestry cluster had fewer N-insertions than the approximately 640-donor mean.

This PCR relied on a set of 60 Vbeta primers and 13 Jbeta primers. TCRdb keeps only in-frame clones here, not all; method: immunoSEQ multiplex PCR. In total, the table holds approximately 79,000 clones. Sequenced: PBMCs. This receptor was taken from a man between 35 and 55 years old in good health and CMV-seronegative.

Written as DNA, the CDR3 is TGTGCCAGCAGCCCCGGGGGGACAGGGGGCTTCGGGGAGCTGTTTTTT. It translates to CASSPGGTGGFGELFF. This chain uses TRBV28 with TRBJ2-2; 12 nucleotides agree with TRBD1. V was clipped by 6 bases and J by 7 bases; unmatched bases: 9. Per the germline V gene, CDR1 is MDHEN and CDR2 is SYDVKM. The CDR3 spans 16 residues.